The rows below give T cell receptor beta chains drawn from one sample of a study of read filtering for tumor transcriptome and immune sequencing. TCRdb reprocessed the reads with MiXCR, giving one entry per CDR3 protein. This sample has approximately 50,000 distinct CDR3 sequences; 20% to 25% occur once, and the top ten carry 15% to 20%. The sequencing sample was made of a population of CD138-negative cells sorted from bone marrow. These receptors were taken from a donor at least 40 years old with multiple myeloma. The CDR3 runs from the conserved cysteine through the conserved F or W. A D gene is named only where the DNA matches it firmly. Clone size is stated in some rows and not others, as once, few, many or a class when expanded.

clone_size: NA
v_call: TRBV28
j_call: TRBJ1-1
d_call: TRBD1
cdr3_aa: CASSPAGQGATEAFF
cdr3_nt: TGTGCCAGCAGTCCTGCGGGGCAGGGGGCCACTGAAGCTTTCTTT

clone_size: many
v_call: TRBV5-1
j_call: TRBJ1-1
d_call: NA
cdr3_aa: CASSSGHPNTEAFF
cdr3_nt: TGCGCCAGCAGCTCTGGACACCCGAACACTGAAGCTTTCTTT

clone_size: many
v_call: TRBV20-1
j_call: TRBJ2-5
d_call: TRBD1
cdr3_aa: CSATPGQAFQRTQYF
cdr3_nt: TGCAGTGCAACACCGGGACAGGCTTTCCAGAGGACCCAGTACTTC

clone_size: many
v_call: TRBV3-1
j_call: TRBJ2-3
d_call: TRBD2
cdr3_aa: CASSQGGGVDTQYF
cdr3_nt: TGTGCCAGCAGCCAAGGCGGGGGAGTAGATACGCAGTATTTT

clone_size: NA
v_call: TRBV5-1
j_call: TRBJ2-1
d_call: TRBD2
cdr3_aa: CASSLVGLAGEEQFF
cdr3_nt: TGCGCCAGCAGCTTGGTAGGCCTAGCGGGAGAAGAGCAGTTCTTC

clone_size: many
v_call: TRBV7-9
j_call: TRBJ2-2
d_call: NA
cdr3_aa: CASNRGTSGELFF
cdr3_nt: TGTGCCAGCAACAGGGGGACTAGCGGGGAGCTGTTTTTT

clone_size: few
v_call: TRBV7-3
j_call: TRBJ2-1
d_call: TRBD2
cdr3_aa: CASSQAGTSVEQFF
cdr3_nt: TGTGCCAGCAGCCAAGCCGGGACTAGCGTAGAGCAGTTCTTC

clone_size: many
v_call: TRBV2
j_call: TRBJ2-3
d_call: NA
cdr3_aa: CASRPTVGTDTQYF
cdr3_nt: TGTGCCAGCCGTCCCACAGTGGGTACAGATACGCAGTATTTT

clone_size: many
v_call: TRBV24-1
j_call: TRBJ2-5
d_call: NA
cdr3_aa: CATSDPVIQETQYF
cdr3_nt: TGTGCCACCAGTGACCCAGTGATCCAAGAGACCCAGTACTTC

clone_size: many
v_call: TRBV7-9
j_call: TRBJ2-1
d_call: TRBD2
cdr3_aa: CASSSDTSGSYNEQFF
cdr3_nt: TGTGCCAGCAGCTCAGATACTAGCGGCTCCTACAATGAGCAGTTCTTC

clone_size: few
v_call: TRBV6-4
j_call: TRBJ1-5
d_call: NA
cdr3_aa: CASSDSRDKYLNQPQHF
cdr3_nt: TGTGCCAGCAGTGACTCGAGAGACAAGTACCTGAATCAGCCCCAGCATTTT

clone_size: few
v_call: TRBV18
j_call: TRBJ1-1
d_call: NA
cdr3_aa: CASSPPGRVVGTEAFF
cdr3_nt: TGTGCCAGCTCACCACCTGGGCGGGTGGTAGGAACTGAAGCTTTCTTT

clone_size: many
v_call: TRBV29-1
j_call: TRBJ2-7
d_call: NA
cdr3_aa: CSVAPDRSSYEQYF
cdr3_nt: TGCAGCGTTGCGCCCGACAGGAGCTCCTACGAGCAGTACTTC

clone_size: many
v_call: TRBV12-3/TRBV12-4
j_call: TRBJ2-3
d_call: TRBD2
cdr3_aa: CASTSGATDTQYF
cdr3_nt: TGTGCCAGCACTAGCGGGGCCACAGATACGCAGTATTTT

clone_size: few
v_call: TRBV19
j_call: TRBJ2-1
d_call: NA
cdr3_aa: CASSIAPDNEQFF
cdr3_nt: TGTGCCAGTAGTATAGCCCCCGACAATGAGCAGTTCTTC

clone_size: many
v_call: TRBV5-6
j_call: TRBJ2-2
d_call: NA
cdr3_aa: CASSRPTDTGELFF
cdr3_nt: TGTGCCAGCAGCCGTCCCACAGACACCGGGGAGCTGTTTTTT

clone_size: NA
v_call: TRBV20-1
j_call: TRBJ2-3
d_call: TRBD2
cdr3_aa: CSAKKLAVTDTQYF
cdr3_nt: TGCAGTGCCAAGAAACTAGCGGTCACAGATACGCAGTATTTT

clone_size: few
v_call: TRBV4-1
j_call: TRBJ2-5
d_call: NA
cdr3_aa: CASSQEDREGETQYF
cdr3_nt: TGCGCCAGCAGCCAAGAGGACAGGGAGGGGGAGACCCAGTACTTC

clone_size: once
v_call: TRBV4-2
j_call: TRBJ2-3
d_call: TRBD2
cdr3_aa: CASGIAGGRTDTQYF
cdr3_nt: TGTGCCAGCGGTATAGCGGGAGGCCGCACAGATACGCAGTATTTT

clone_size: NA
v_call: TRBV7-3
j_call: TRBJ2-4
d_call: NA
cdr3_aa: CGSSPYARDPVWGKNIQYF
cdr3_nt: TGTGGCAGCAGCCCGTACGCTCGGGACCCGGTCTGGGGCAAAAACATTCAGTACTTC

clone_size: NA
v_call: TRBV6-1
j_call: TRBJ2-1
d_call: TRBD1
cdr3_aa: CASTFTGQGSNEQFF
cdr3_nt: TGTGCCAGCACCTTCACAGGACAGGGGAGCAATGAGCAGTTCTTC

clone_size: few
v_call: TRBV25-1
j_call: TRBJ1-2
d_call: NA
cdr3_aa: CASSDRQLYGYTF
cdr3_nt: TGTGCCAGCAGTGATCGACAGCTCTATGGCTACACCTTC

clone_size: many
v_call: TRBV3-1
j_call: TRBJ1-1
d_call: NA
cdr3_aa: CASSPLEQINTEAFF
cdr3_nt: TGTGCCAGCAGCCCCCTTGAGCAGATCAACACTGAAGCTTTCTTT